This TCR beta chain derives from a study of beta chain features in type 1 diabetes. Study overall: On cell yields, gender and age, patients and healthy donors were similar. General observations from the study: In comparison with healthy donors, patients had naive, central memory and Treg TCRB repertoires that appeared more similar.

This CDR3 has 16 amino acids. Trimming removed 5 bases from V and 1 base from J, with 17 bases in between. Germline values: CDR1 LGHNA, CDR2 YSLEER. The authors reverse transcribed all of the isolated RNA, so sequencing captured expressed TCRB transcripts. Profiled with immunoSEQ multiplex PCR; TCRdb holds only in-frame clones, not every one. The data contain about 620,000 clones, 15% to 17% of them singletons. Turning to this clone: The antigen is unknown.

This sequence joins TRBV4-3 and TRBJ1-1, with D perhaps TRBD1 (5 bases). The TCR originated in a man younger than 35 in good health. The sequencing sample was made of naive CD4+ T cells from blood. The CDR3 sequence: CASSESHGQGNTEAFF. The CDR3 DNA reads TGCGCCAGCAGCGAAAGTCACGGGCAGGGGAACACTGAAGCTTTCTTT.